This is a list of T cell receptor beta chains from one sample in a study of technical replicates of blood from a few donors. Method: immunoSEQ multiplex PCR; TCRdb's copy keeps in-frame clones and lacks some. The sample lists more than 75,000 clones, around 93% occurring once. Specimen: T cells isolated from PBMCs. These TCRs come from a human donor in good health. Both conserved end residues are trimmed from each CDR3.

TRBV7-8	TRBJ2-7	ASSLERTGNEQY
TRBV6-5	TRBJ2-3	ASSYRTSGAGDTQY
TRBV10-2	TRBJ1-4	ASGGEIEKLF
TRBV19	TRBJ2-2	ASTVVATGELF
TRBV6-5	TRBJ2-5	ASSSSGRLVETQY
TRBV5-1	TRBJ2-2	ASSLGQQGTGELF
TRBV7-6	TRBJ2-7	ASSRGTASYEQY
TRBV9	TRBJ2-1	ASSVPASRSDEQF
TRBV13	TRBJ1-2	ASSPPGGGVYGYT
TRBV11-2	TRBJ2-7	ASSAGGTGDSYEQY
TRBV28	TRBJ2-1	ASITSSGVYEQF
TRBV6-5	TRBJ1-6	ASSYSPGSVNSPLH
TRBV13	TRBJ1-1	ASSLVRVTLGTEAF